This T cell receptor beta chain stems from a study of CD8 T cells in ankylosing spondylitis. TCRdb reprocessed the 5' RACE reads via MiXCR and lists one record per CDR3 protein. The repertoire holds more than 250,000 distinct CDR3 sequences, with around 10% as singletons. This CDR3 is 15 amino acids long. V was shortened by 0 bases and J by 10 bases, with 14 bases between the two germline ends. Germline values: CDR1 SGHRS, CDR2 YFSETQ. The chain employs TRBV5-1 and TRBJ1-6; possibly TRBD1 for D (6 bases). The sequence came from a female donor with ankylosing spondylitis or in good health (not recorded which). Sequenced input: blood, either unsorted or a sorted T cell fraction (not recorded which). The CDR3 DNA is TGCGCCAGCAGCTTGGGGGGGCCAGGGAGCTCACCCCTCCACTTT. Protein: CASSLGGPGSSPLHF.